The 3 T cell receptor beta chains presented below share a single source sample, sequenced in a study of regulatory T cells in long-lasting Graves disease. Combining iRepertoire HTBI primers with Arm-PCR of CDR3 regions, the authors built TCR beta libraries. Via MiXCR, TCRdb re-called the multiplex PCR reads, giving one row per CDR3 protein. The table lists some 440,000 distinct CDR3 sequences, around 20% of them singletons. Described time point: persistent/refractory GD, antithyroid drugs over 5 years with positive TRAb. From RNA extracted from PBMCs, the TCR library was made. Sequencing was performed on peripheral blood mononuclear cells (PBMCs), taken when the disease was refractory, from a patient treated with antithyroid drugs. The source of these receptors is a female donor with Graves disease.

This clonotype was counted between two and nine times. The CDR3 sequence is CASSLITGEPPDEQYF. For the CDR3, the DNA is TGTGCCAGCAGTTTAATCACAGGGGAGCCCCCCGACGAGCAGTACTTC. The rearrangement uses TRBV27 and TRBJ2-7; 7 bases are shared with TRBD1. The CDR3 has 16 residues. Germline CDR1 MNHEY, CDR2 SMNVEV (reference sequence). V shed 2 bases, J shed 5 bases, and the junction held 12 bases outside the gene matches.

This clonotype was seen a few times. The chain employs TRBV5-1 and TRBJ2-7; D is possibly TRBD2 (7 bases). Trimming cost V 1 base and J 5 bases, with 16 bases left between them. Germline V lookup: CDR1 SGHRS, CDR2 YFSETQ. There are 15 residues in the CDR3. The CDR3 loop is CASSLRGGSSDEQYF. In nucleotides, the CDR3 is TGCGCCAGCAGCTTGAGGGGGGGGAGTTCGGACGAGCAGTACTTC.

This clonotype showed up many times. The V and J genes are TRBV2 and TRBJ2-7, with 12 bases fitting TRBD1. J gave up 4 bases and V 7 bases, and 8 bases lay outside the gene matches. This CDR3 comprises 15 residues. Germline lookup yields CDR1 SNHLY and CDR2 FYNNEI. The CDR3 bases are TGTGCCAGCAAAGTCCTGGGACAGGGGGCTTACGAGCAGTACTTC. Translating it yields CASKVLGQGAYEQYF.